This T cell receptor beta chain was retrieved from a study of cytomegalovirus exposure and HLA in healthy donors. Trimming cost V 7 bases and J 2 bases; bases outside gene matches: 5. The CDR3 runs to 15 residues. In germline, CDR1 is SGHTA, CDR2 FQGTGA. PCR was performed using 60 Vbeta and 13 Jbeta primers. TCRdb's table, derived via immunoSEQ multiplex PCR, lists solely in-frame clones and lacks some. The sample yields 150,000 or so clones, of which the top ten take up over 1%. Study outcomes and limitations: As confirmed in vitro, a few CMV-associated chains were specific for CMV antigens. A later analysis linked a missense DCLRE1C variant to TCR beta V- and J-gene trimming. Sequence variants that were highly shared formed a cluster that was likely a sequencing artifact.

Concerning this clone itself: What it binds is unknown.

The sequenced sample consisted of PBMCs. V gene TRBV7-3 combines with J gene TRBJ2-6; 7 bases fit TRBD1. This sequence was found in a woman in her sixties in good health and CMV-seronegative. Here the CDR3 DNA reads TGTGCCAGCACCTACACAGGGGCTGGGGCCAACGTCCTGACTTTC. Translation: CASTYTGAGANVLTF.